This T cell receptor beta chain was sequenced for a study of T cells after posttransplantation cyclophosphamide. Study conclusions and caveats: Donor CD8+ memory clones often dominated recipient blood repertoires at later times. Blood and skin or GI T cell repertoires showed limited TRB overlap.

This related bone marrow graft donor gave peripheral blood on the day of marrow donation. Notes on this clone: Its antigen remains unknown.

CDR3 length equals 14 residues. Trimming took 5 bases from V and 4 from J, leaving 13 bases between them. Looked up from germline, CDR1 is SGHTA and CDR2 is FQGTGA. Using immunoSEQ multiplex PCR, the repertoire was profiled, and TCRdb retains in-frame clones only, with some absent. Here the sample spans 66,000 or so clones, around 95% being singletons. V and J are TRBV7-3 and TRBJ2-3, with D maybe TRBD2 (6 bases). The sequence was collected from a woman aged 25 to 45 in good health and a related stem cell transplant donor. The sample taken for sequencing was PBMCs. This CDR3 is CASSHPVAADTQYF. The CDR3 nucleotides are TGTGCCAGCAGCCATCCCGTAGCGGCAGATACGCAGTATTTT.